The rows below give T cell receptor beta chains drawn from one sample of a study of T cells after yellow fever vaccination. In TCRdb, the 5' RACE reads were re-called with MiXCR into one record per CDR3 protein. The table has more than 90,000 distinct CDR3 sequences, 7% to 8.5% seen once. The specimen comprised CD8+ T cells sorted from PBMCs, sampled 45 days after the yellow fever booster vaccination. The receptors were gathered from a man under 40 who received the YFV17D yellow fever vaccine. Each CDR3 is given without its conserved first and last residue. Each record gives: V gene, clone size, CDR3 protein. Some rows mark clone size as missing; the rest say once, few, many or name a class of expanded clone.

TRBV11-2 | many | ASSLVGLPYEQY
TRBV2 | many | ASSPSGTVDQPQH
TRBV7-9 | - | ASSSLDSPNTDTQY
TRBV28 | many | ASRLVAAQETQY
TRBV9 | many | ASSATGTGDYEQY
TRBV7-6 | few | ASSLGGGSGAYNEQF
TRBV25-1 | - | ATADGTEAF
TRBV11-3 | many | ASSQGHSSTDTQY
TRBV28 | few | ASRSGFALIGTGYT
TRBV4-3 | many | ASSQDRGVSYEQY
TRBV4-3 | - | ASSQDYGNTGGRETQY
TRBV7-8 | - | ASSPEVEEY
TRBV9 | many | ASSVGQGANQPQH
TRBV7-9 | many | ASSPTGTGRTEAF
TRBV5-1 | many | ASSPPGATDTQY
TRBV12-3/TRBV12-4 | many | ASGGLAGAEQY
TRBV4-3 | - | ASSQASSGANVLT
TRBV6-4 | medium-sized | ASSDSQGADTQY
TRBV6-2/TRBV6-3 | - | ASSYVPVTGRNTGELF
TRBV5-1 | many | ASSLDLGENNEQF
TRBV20-1 | many | SASTGYGGVDTQY
TRBV7-8 | - | ASSRPFGSYNEQF
TRBV7-2 | - | ASSLGGTGSYNSPLH
TRBV5-6 | - | ASSFRLSWLAGNTGELF
TRBV7-9 | many | ASRPGVESHNNEQF
TRBV28 | - | ASSLGDADTEAF
TRBV7-8 | many | ASSLDRQGTLKNTEAF
TRBV4-1 | many | ASSLGGQSDTQY
TRBV6-1 | few | ASKESGSSYEQY
TRBV7-3 | many | ASSLTSGATDTQY
TRBV15 | many | ATSRDFGVHEQY
TRBV5-1 | many | ASSLPGELWEQY
TRBV2 | many | ASGGAPYGYT
TRBV5-6 | many | ASSLLREDSYEQY
TRBV6-2/TRBV6-3 | few | ASATSDTQY
TRBV5-1 | few | ASSLSGTTYNEQF
TRBV5-1 | few | ASSQPEQGVQYEQY
TRBV6-2/TRBV6-3 | many | ASSPSGTALYEQY
TRBV7-2 | many | ASIGDMNTEAF
TRBV2 | - | ASRGVRDEDLDTQY
TRBV27 | few | ASSTPDKVYEQY
TRBV5-1 | many | ASSLAEATSTDTQY
TRBV18 | - | ASSMVGGFNEKLF
TRBV7-9 | - | ASSTSQREAASGANVLT
TRBV7-8 | many | ASSLVAGAYEQY
TRBV9 | many | ASSVRQDLSYEQY
TRBV2 | few | ASTIQMDTQY
TRBV30 | - | AWRIGEEPQH
TRBV6-2/TRBV6-3 | - | ASSDFQGSGANVLT
TRBV11-2 | few | ASSLGRVDTQY